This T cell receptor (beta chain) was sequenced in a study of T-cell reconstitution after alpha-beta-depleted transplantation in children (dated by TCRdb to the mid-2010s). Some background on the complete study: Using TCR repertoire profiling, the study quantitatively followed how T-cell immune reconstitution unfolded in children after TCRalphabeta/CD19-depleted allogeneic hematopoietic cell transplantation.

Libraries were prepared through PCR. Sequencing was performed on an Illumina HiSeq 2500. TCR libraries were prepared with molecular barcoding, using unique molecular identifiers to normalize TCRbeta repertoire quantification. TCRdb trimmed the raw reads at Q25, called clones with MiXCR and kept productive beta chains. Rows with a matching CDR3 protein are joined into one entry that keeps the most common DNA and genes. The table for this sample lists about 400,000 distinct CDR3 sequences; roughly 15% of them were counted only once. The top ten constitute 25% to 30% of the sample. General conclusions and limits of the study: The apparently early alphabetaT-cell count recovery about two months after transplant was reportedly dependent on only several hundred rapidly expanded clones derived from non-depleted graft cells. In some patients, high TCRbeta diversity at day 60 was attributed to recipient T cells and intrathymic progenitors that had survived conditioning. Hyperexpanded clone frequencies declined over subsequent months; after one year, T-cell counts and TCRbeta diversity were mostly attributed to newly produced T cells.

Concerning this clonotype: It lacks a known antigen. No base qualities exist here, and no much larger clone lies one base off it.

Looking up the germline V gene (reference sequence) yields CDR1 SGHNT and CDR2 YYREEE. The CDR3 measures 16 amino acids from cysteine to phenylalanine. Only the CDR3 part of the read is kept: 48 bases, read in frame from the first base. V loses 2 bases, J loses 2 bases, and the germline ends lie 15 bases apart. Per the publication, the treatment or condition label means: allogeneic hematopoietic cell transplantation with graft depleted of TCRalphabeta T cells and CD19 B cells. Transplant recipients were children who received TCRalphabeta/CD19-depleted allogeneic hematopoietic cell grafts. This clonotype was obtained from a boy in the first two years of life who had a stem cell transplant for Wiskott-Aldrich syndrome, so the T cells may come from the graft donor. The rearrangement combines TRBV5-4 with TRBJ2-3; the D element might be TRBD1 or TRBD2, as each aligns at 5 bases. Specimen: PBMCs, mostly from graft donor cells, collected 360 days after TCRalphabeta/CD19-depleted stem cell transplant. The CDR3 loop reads CASSFTLGPTTDTQYF. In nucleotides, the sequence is TGTGCCAGCAGCTTTACGTTGGGACCGACCACAGATACGCAGTATTTT.